Listed below are T cell receptor beta chains from one sample, sequenced in a study of cytomegalovirus exposure and HLA in healthy donors. The table came from immunoSEQ multiplex PCR; TCRdb's copy has only in-frame clones and leaves some out. In the table there are more than 85,000 clones, 13% to 15% of which are singletons. Sequencing was carried out using PBMCs. The source is a female donor in good health and CMV-seronegative. CDR3s include the opening cysteine and the closing phenylalanine or tryptophan. The D gene is left open where the match is weak. Where a row states a size, it is once, few, many or the class of an expanded clone; other rows omit it.

cdr3_nt cdr3_aa clone_size v_call d_call j_call
TGTGCCAGCAGCTTAGGAGGGACAGTTAGCTACGAGCAGTACTTC CASSLGGTVSYEQYF . TRBV7-8 TRBD1 TRBJ2-7
TGTGCCAGCAGTTTATCCCCTCGACAGGGCCCACCTTACGAGCAGTACTTC CASSLSPRQGPPYEQYF few TRBV27 TRBD1 TRBJ2-7
TGTGCCAGCAGCTTAGCGGGACTAGTGGGGAGGGATACGCAGTATTTT CASSLAGLVGRDTQYF . TRBV7-2 TRBD2 TRBJ2-3
TGTGCCAGCAGTTCGGGACAGCAAGAGACCCAGTACTTC CASSSGQQETQYF few TRBV25-1 TRBD1 TRBJ2-5
TGTGCCAGTAGTCGGACTAGCGGTTCCTACAATGAGCAGTTCTTC CASSRTSGSYNEQFF few TRBV19 TRBD2 TRBJ2-1
TGCGCCAGCAGCCAAACTCCTCCGGGACTAGCGGGGGGATACCAAGAGACCCAGTACTTC CASSQTPPGLAGGYQETQYF . TRBV4-1 TRBD2 TRBJ2-5
TGTGCCAGCAGTTTGCCAGGGAACACTGAAGCTTTCTTT CASSLPGNTEAFF few TRBV28 . TRBJ1-1
TGTGCCAGCAGTGAAAGGGGGGGTAACCAGCCCCAGCATTTT CASSERGGNQPQHF few TRBV2 . TRBJ1-5
TGTGCCAGCATTCCTGACAGATTTAACTATGGCTACACCTTC CASIPDRFNYGYTF . TRBV7-2 . TRBJ1-2
TGCGCCAGCAGCCTTCAGGGGTTACAAGAGACCCAGTACTTC CASSLQGLQETQYF . TRBV4-1 . TRBJ2-5
TGTGCCAGCAGCTTACGGAGCGGGGGGGGTACGCAGTATTTT CASSLRSGGGTQYF few TRBV13 TRBD2 TRBJ2-3
TGTGCCAGCAGCTTACAGGGTAATCAGCCCCAGCATTTT CASSLQGNQPQHF few TRBV7-6 . TRBJ1-5
TGTGCCAGCAGCTCCAGTGGAGGGGAATGGGGAAACACCATATATTTT CASSSSGGEWGNTIYF . TRBV7-9 . TRBJ1-3
TGTGCCAGCAGTGAATTTAGGGGGAACAAGTGGGAGCTGTTTTTT CASSEFRGNKWELFF . TRBV25-1 . TRBJ2-2
TGTGCCAGCAGCGTAGCGGCGGGGAACTACGAGCAGTACTTC CASSVAAGNYEQYF . TRBV9 . TRBJ2-7
TGTGCCACCAGCAGAGAGCTAGCGGGAGGGGGGTACTACAATGAGCAGTTCTTC CATSRELAGGGYYNEQFF few TRBV15 TRBD2 TRBJ2-1
TGTGCCAGCAGCTTAAGGCCTCTGCAGCGAGCTTACAATGAGCAGTTCTTC CASSLRPLQRAYNEQFF . TRBV7-9 . TRBJ2-1
TGTGCCAGCAGTTTTGGGCAGGGAGGGAACACTGAAGCTTTCTTT CASSFGQGGNTEAFF . TRBV28 . TRBJ1-1
TGTGCCAGCAGCTCGCCGGGACAGCTACAAGAGACCCAGTACTTC CASSSPGQLQETQYF few TRBV5-4 TRBD1 TRBJ2-5
TGCGCCAGCAGTACGCCTCAGGGGTCCTACACCGGGGAGCTGTTTTTT CASSTPQGSYTGELFF few TRBV10-2 . TRBJ2-2
TGCGCCAGCAGCTTTGGGACTAGCAACTACAATGAGCAGTTCTTC CASSFGTSNYNEQFF few TRBV5-1 TRBD2 TRBJ2-1
TGTGCCACCAGCCTAATGACTAGCTACGAGCAGTACTTC CATSLMTSYEQYF few TRBV15 . TRBJ2-7
TGTGCCAGCAGTGGCGGACAAGACTTCTCCTACGAGCAGTACTTC CASSGGQDFSYEQYF few TRBV6-1 . TRBJ2-7
TGTGCCAGCACCTTACAGGGTTCCTACGAGCAGTACTTC CASTLQGSYEQYF few TRBV28 . TRBJ2-7
TGCGCCAGCAGCCCGGAGCCACGGGGGGGCAACTACGAGCAGTACTTC CASSPEPRGGNYEQYF . TRBV4-3 TRBD2 TRBJ2-7
TGTGCCAGCAGCCGCGGGGGGACTTTGAACACTGAAGCTTTCTTT CASSRGGTLNTEAFF . TRBV9 . TRBJ1-1
TGCGCCAGCAGCTTAGACACCAGCTCCTACGAGCAGTACTTC CASSLDTSSYEQYF . TRBV5-1 . TRBJ2-7
TGTGCCAGCATACGATGGGCCTCGACGGATGGCTACACCTTC CASIRWASTDGYTF . TRBV27 . TRBJ1-2
TGTGCCAGCAGCTTTCGGGGGAGGGTCACAGATACGCAGTATTTT CASSFRGRVTDTQYF . TRBV5-4 TRBD2 TRBJ2-3
TGTGCCAGCAGCTTGGCCGGGACAGGGCTTGGCTACACCTTC CASSLAGTGLGYTF . TRBV7-9 TRBD1 TRBJ1-2
TGCGCCAGCAGCCAAGATCGGGCCTACGAGCAGTACTTC CASSQDRAYEQYF few TRBV4-3 . TRBJ2-7
TGTGCCAGCTACAGTTTTTCCGGGACAGTTACACGGACCCAGTACTTC CASYSFSGTVTRTQYF few TRBV28 TRBD1 TRBJ2-5
TGTGCCACCACGACTAGCACCGTAGGGGAGCAGTTCTTC CATTTSTVGEQFF . TRBV6-5 TRBD2 TRBJ2-1
TGTGCCAGCAGACCTGGACAGGCGAACACTGAAGCTTTCTTT CASRPGQANTEAFF . TRBV5-4 TRBD1 TRBJ1-1
TGTGCCAGCAGCCAGCGGAACGGCTACACCTTC CASSQRNGYTF few TRBV7-9 . TRBJ1-2
TGTGCCACCAGCAGAGAACAGGGGGCGAACCACGAGCAGTACTTC CATSREQGANHEQYF . TRBV15 TRBD1 TRBJ2-7
TGCGCCAGCAGCCCACAAGCCGGGACAGGCAAACCCCTCCACTTT CASSPQAGTGKPLHF . TRBV5-1 TRBD1 TRBJ1-6
TGTGCCAGCAGCCCGATAGCGGTTATTAGCACAGATACGCAGTATTTT CASSPIAVISTDTQYF few TRBV5-6 . TRBJ2-3
TGCAGCGTTGGGGACAGTTCCTCTGGAAACACCATATATTTT CSVGDSSSGNTIYF few TRBV29-1 TRBD1 TRBJ1-3
TGTGCCAGCAGTGGGAGTGGGGCCCTCGGCAATCAGCCCCAGCATTTT CASSGSGALGNQPQHF few TRBV2 . TRBJ1-5
TGCGCCAGCAGCTTCCGGGACTATCACAATGAGCAGTTCTTC CASSFRDYHNEQFF . TRBV4-3 TRBD2 TRBJ2-1
TGTGCCAGCAGGATGGGGACTAGCGGACGCACAGATACGCAGTATTTT CASRMGTSGRTDTQYF . TRBV2 TRBD2 TRBJ2-3
TGCGCCAGCAGCCCACTGGGGGCTCAGCCCCAGCATTTT CASSPLGAQPQHF . TRBV4-1 . TRBJ1-5
TGTGCCAGTCAGACAGGGAGCACAGATACGCAGTATTTT CASQTGSTDTQYF . TRBV28 TRBD1 TRBJ2-3
TGTGCCAGCAGTTACCTACAGGGGGCTCGGGGCTACACCTTC CASSYLQGARGYTF . TRBV6-6 TRBD1 TRBJ1-2
TGTGCCAGCAGTGAGACAGGGGGCACGGATGAGCAGTTCTTC CASSETGGTDEQFF . TRBV2 TRBD1 TRBJ2-1
TGTGCCAGCAGTGAACTAGCGGGAGAGTTCGAGCAGTACTTC CASSELAGEFEQYF few TRBV2 TRBD2 TRBJ2-7
TGCAGCGTCCAGACTAGCGGGGCAGATACGCAGTATTTT CSVQTSGADTQYF few TRBV29-1 TRBD2 TRBJ2-3
TGCAGCGTTGCATCCGAACGACTAGCGGGGGGCAATGAGCAGTTCTTC CSVASERLAGGNEQFF . TRBV29-1 TRBD2 TRBJ2-1
TGTGCCAGCAGCTCACACTACCGGGACAGGTCCCAAACTGAAGCTTTCTTT CASSSHYRDRSQTEAFF few TRBV7-8 TRBD1 TRBJ1-1
TGCGCCAGCAGCGCGGACAGAGCTAGCACAGATACGCAGTATTTT CASSADRASTDTQYF few TRBV5-1 . TRBJ2-3
TGCAGCTCAGAGGGCAGGGGGAGTTGGGAGACCCAGTACTTC CSSEGRGSWETQYF . TRBV29-1 TRBD1 TRBJ2-5
TGTGCCAGCAGTTTATATTCCAGGGAGGCTGAAGCTTTCTTT CASSLYSREAEAFF few TRBV27 . TRBJ1-1
TGTGCCAGCAGTTTCATGGTCGGCGGGAGGGCCAGCACAGATACGCAGTATTTT CASSFMVGGRASTDTQYF . TRBV27 TRBD2 TRBJ2-3